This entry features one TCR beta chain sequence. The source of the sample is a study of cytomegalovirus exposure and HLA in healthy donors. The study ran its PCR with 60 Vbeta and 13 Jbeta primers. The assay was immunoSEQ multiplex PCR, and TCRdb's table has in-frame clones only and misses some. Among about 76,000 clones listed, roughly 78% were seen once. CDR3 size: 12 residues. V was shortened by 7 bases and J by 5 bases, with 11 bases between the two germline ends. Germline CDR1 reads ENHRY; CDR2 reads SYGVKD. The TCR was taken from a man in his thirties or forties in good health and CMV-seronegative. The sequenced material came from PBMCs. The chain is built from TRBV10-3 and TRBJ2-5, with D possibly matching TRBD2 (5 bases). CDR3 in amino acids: CAIKGTGETQYF. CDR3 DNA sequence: TGTGCCATCAAGGGAACGGGGGAGACCCAGTACTTC.